Presented here are 22 T cell receptor beta chains from one specimen sequenced in a study of cytomegalovirus exposure and HLA in healthy donors (dated by TCRdb to 2017 to 2019). Receptors were amplified or captured by the immunoSEQ multiplex PCR assay. A mixture of 60 forward primers for TCR Vbeta segments and 13 reverse primers for TCR Jbeta segments was used in the multiplex PCR. TCRdb took this table from immuneACCESS and kept in-frame rearrangements with V and J called. Such tables lack part of the clones; where checked against another copy, unresolved V genes explain under half of the gap, and the rest is unexplained. The sample's records list roughly 62,000 clones. Around 3.7% of the sample is in the top ten clones. Material: PBMCs. The receptor set was obtained from a male donor in good health and CMV-seronegative.

CDR3 sequence: CASSAGGNEKLFF. In DNA, the CDR3 is TGTGCCAGCAGTGCAGGGGGGAACGAAAAACTGTTTTTT. The V gene is TRBV6-1, the J gene TRBJ1-4, with TRBD1 identical over 7 bases. V trimming: 4 bases; J trimming: 8 bases; junction bases outside the gene matches: 4. Germline-derived CDR1 and CDR2 are MNHNS and SASEGT. CDR3 size: 13 residues.

V is TRBV13 and J is TRBJ2-2, with 13 bases fitting TRBD2. Germline trimming cut 4 bases from V and 9 bases from J; bases unmatched to any gene: 11. The CDR3 is made up of 17 amino acids. In germline, CDR1 is PRHDT, CDR2 FYEKMQ (reference sequence). CDR3 residues: CASSSPGTSGAVRELFF. The CDR3 DNA sequence: TGTGCCAGCAGCTCACCTGGGACTAGCGGGGCGGTGAGGGAGCTGTTTTTT.

Comment on this clone: Other DNA variants within this sample encode the same CDR3. The V call is TRBV28, the J call TRBJ1-4; a weak D match, TRBD1 (6 bases). Between the trimmed V and J ends, which lost 3 bases and 7 bases, there was a span of 12 bases. The CDR3 runs to 14 residues. CDR1 MDHEN and CDR2 SYDVKM come from the germline V gene. In DNA, the CDR3 is TGTGCCAGCAGTTTTCCCTCACAGGGTGAAAAACTGTTTTTT. Translating gives CASSFPSQGEKLFF.

This sequence joins TRBV10-3 and TRBJ2-7; D is perhaps TRBD2 (6 bases). The germline V and J ends were trimmed by 4 bases and 0 bases, with 13 bases remaining between them. Germline CDR1 ENHRY, CDR2 SYGVKD. This CDR3 is 15 amino acids long. The CDR3 loop reads CAISAGTEASYEQYF. The DNA of the CDR3 is TGTGCCATCAGTGCCGGGACTGAAGCCTCCTACGAGCAGTACTTC.

The rearrangement links TRBV5-6 to TRBJ2-2; 7 bases fit TRBD1. The germline V gene has CDR1 SGHDT and CDR2 YYEEEE. The length of the CDR3 is 16 residues. The trim removed 0 bases at V and 4 bases at J, leaving 6 bases unmatched. In DNA form, the CDR3 reads TGTGCCAGCAGCTTGGTTTACAGGGGCAGCACCGGGGAGCTGTTTTTT. Its protein is CASSLVYRGSTGELFF.

This rearrangement joins TRBV13 to TRBJ2-7, with 8 bases aligning to TRBD1. Trimming took 10 bases from V and 4 from J; bases not matched to a gene: 6. The CDR3 runs 12 residues. Germline V gene sequence: CDR1 PRHDT, CDR2 FYEKMQ (reference sequence). The chain's CDR3 is CATDRGEYEQYF. CDR3 sequence (DNA): TGTGCCACAGACAGGGGAGAGTACGAGCAGTACTTC. The full variable domain, in which reference TRBV13 and TRBJ2-7 provide the parts outside the CDR3, is AAGVIQSPRHLIKEKRETATLKCYPIPRHDTVYWYQQGPGQDPQFLISFYEKMQSDKGSIPDRFSAQQFSDYHSELNMSSLELGDSALYFCATDRGEYEQYFGPGTRLTVT.

The chain is built from TRBV28 and TRBJ1-3, with TRBD1 identical over 7 bases. This CDR3 comprises 13 residues. Unmatched junction bases numbered 9, after V lost 8 bases and J lost 8 bases. Per germline, CDR1 MDHEN and CDR2 SYDVKM. The CDR3 coding sequence is TGTGCCAGCGGAGAGACAGGGCGGGACACCATATATTTT. Translating it yields CASGETGRDTIYF.

The chain employs TRBV7-9 and TRBJ2-1; D perhaps matches TRBD2 (5 bases). CDR1 and CDR2 from the germline V gene are SEHNR and FQNEAQ (reference sequence). This CDR3 region has 13 residues. V was clipped by 1 base and J by 9 bases, with 10 bases between them. The DNA for the CDR3 is TGTGCCAGCAGCTTAGGGGCGGGTGGTGAGCAGTTCTTC. Translating it yields CASSLGAGGEQFF.

This sequence joins TRBV4-2 and TRBJ2-3, with 10 bases aligning to TRBD2. V shed 0 bases and J 4 bases; nucleotides not matched to a gene: 1. Germline loops: CDR1 LGHNA, CDR2 YNFKEQ. CDR3 length: 15 residues. CDR3 coding DNA: TGTGCCAGCAGCCAAGAAGCGGGGGGGCCAGATACGCAGTATTTT. Translating it yields CASSQEAGGPDTQYF.

The rearrangement links TRBV5-1 to TRBJ2-2; 9 nucleotides line up with TRBD1. Germline CDR1 reads SGHRS; CDR2 reads YFSETQ. The CDR3 length is 14 residues. Losses at the gene ends were 4 bases for V and 5 bases for J; bases not matched to a gene: 3. CDR3 nucleotide sequence: TGCGCCAGCAGCCACAGGGGGCGTACCGGGGAGCTGTTTTTT. It yields the protein CASSHRGRTGELFF. The full variable domain, its missing parts supplied by reference TRBV5-1 and TRBJ2-2, is KAGVTQTPRYLIKTRGQQVTLSCSPISGHRSVSWYQQTPGQGLQFLFEYFSETQRNKGNFPGRFSGRQFSNSRSEMNVSTLELGDSALYLCASSHRGRTGELFFGEGSRLTVL.

The CDR3 is CASSLQPRDRAVSPLHF. DNA for the CDR3: TGCGCCAGCAGCTTACAGCCGAGGGACAGGGCCGTTTCACCCCTCCACTTT. This chain connects TRBV5-1 to TRBJ1-6, with TRBD1 matching over 9 bases. V shed 2 bases, J shed 9 bases, and the junction held 12 bases outside the gene matches. Germline V gene sequence: CDR1 SGHRS, CDR2 YFSETQ. The CDR3 totals 17 residues. Based on the CDR3 plus reference TRBV5-1 and TRBJ1-6, the full variable domain is KAGVTQTPRYLIKTRGQQVTLSCSPISGHRSVSWYQQTPGQGLQFLFEYFSETQRNKGNFPGRFSGRQFSNSRSEMNVSTLELGDSALYLCASSLQPRDRAVSPLHFGNGTRLTVT.

The V and J genes are TRBV28 and TRBJ2-5; D unresolved. TRBJ2-7 explains the end of the DNA better; the J call may be wrong. Looked up from germline, CDR1 is MDHEN and CDR2 is SYDVKM. The CDR3 totals 14 residues. For the CDR3, the DNA is TGTGCCAGCAGCCCAGCAACTTCTAGGAGCGAGCAGTACTTC. Its protein product is CASSPATSRSEQYF.

The V gene is TRBV7-3, the J gene TRBJ2-2, with D possibly being TRBD1 (5 bases). The CDR3 runs 16 residues. CDR1 and CDR2 from the germline V gene are SGHTA and FQGTGA. Trimming cost V 4 bases and J 0 bases, with 12 bases left between them. The CDR3 is CASSSMGPANTGELFF. The CDR3, as DNA: TGTGCCAGCAGCTCGATGGGGCCGGCGAACACCGGGGAGCTGTTTTTT. Complete variable domain (other parts from reference TRBV7-3 and TRBJ2-2): GAGVSQTPSNKVTEKGKYVELRCDPISGHTALYWYRQSLGQGPEFLIYFQGTGAADDSGLPNDRFFAVRPEGSVSTLKIQRTERGDSAVYLCASSSMGPANTGELFFGEGSRLTVL.

The chain joins TRBV7-9 to TRBJ2-7; D gene uncertain. The CDR3 is 15 amino acids. Germline CDR1 is SEHNR and CDR2 is FQNEAQ (reference sequence). V dropped 3 bases and J dropped 4 bases, with 16 bases sitting between them. The CDR3 nucleotides are TGTGCCAGCAGCTTTGATGTGGCACCCATTTACGAGCAGTACTTC. Its translation: CASSFDVAPIYEQYF.

J is TRBJ1-1 and V is TRBV30; D call uncertain. V lost 3 bases, J lost 9 bases, and 14 bases lay in between. The CDR3 is made up of 12 amino acids. Germline CDR1 GTSNPN, CDR2 SVGIG (reference sequence). Here the CDR3 DNA reads TGTGCCTGGAGGGGTTCTGCGGGGAAAGCTTTCTTT. This translates into CAWRGSAGKAFF.

The V call is TRBV18, the J call TRBJ1-1; 10 bases are a match to TRBD1. Germline values: CDR1 KGHSH, CDR2 LQKENI. J lost 0 bases, V lost 5 bases, and 12 bases had no gene match. The CDR3 is 18 amino acids. The chain's CDR3 is CASSSSSGQGRVNTEAFF. In nucleotides, the CDR3 is TGTGCCAGCTCATCTTCCTCGGGACAGGGGAGGGTGAACACTGAAGCTTTCTTT. Full variable domain (rest looked up from reference TRBV18 and TRBJ1-1): NAGVMQNPRHLVRRRGQEARLRCSPMKGHSHVYWYRQLPEEGLKFMVYLQKENIIDESGMPKERFSAEFPKEGPSILRIQQVVRGDSAAYFCASSSSSGQGRVNTEAFFGQGTRLTVV.

The J gene is TRBJ2-3, the V gene TRBV27; 7 positions agree with TRBD1. The CDR3 runs to 15 residues. The trim removed 3 bases at V and 2 bases at J, leaving 5 bases unmatched. Germline assignment: CDR1 MNHEY and CDR2 SMNVEV (reference sequence). CDR3 coding DNA: TGTGCCAGCAGTTTGGGACAGCAAGTCACAGATACGCAGTATTTT. It codes for CASSLGQQVTDTQYF.

The chain has TRBV5-1 and TRBJ1-3, with D unclear. The V and J ends lost 0 bases and 0 bases respectively, with 4 bases between them. The CDR3 consists of 14 residues. Per the germline V gene, CDR1 is SGHRS and CDR2 is YFSETQ. The CDR3 loop reads CASSLGVSGNTIYF. CDR3 nucleotide sequence: TGCGCCAGCAGCTTGGGCGTCTCTGGAAACACCATATATTTT.

The chain employs TRBV7-9 and TRBJ2-7; 8 bases are a match to TRBD2. The CDR3 has 15 amino acids. CDR1 and CDR2 from the germline V gene are SEHNR and FQNEAQ (reference sequence). The V and J ends lost 4 bases and 4 bases, in that order; junction bases with no gene match: 9. The chain's CDR3 is CASSSTREGRYEQYF. DNA of the CDR3: TGTGCCAGCAGCTCAACCCGGGAGGGGAGGTACGAGCAGTACTTC.

The chain combines TRBV7-9 with TRBJ2-1; no clear D gene. Germline CDR1 reads SEHNR; CDR2 reads FQNEAQ (reference sequence). The V end was cut by 4 bases, the J end by 8 bases, with 12 bases between. This CDR3 region has 13 residues. In nucleotides, the CDR3 is TGTGCCAGCAGCTCGACACCCCTCGATGAGCAGTTCTTC. Encoded protein: CASSSTPLDEQFF. The variable domain in full, completed from reference TRBV7-9 and TRBJ2-1, reads DTGVSQNPRHKITKRGQNVTFRCDPISEHNRLYWYRQTLGQGPEFLTYFQNEAQLEKSRLLSDRFSAERPKGSFSTLEIQRTEQGDSAMYLCASSSTPLDEQFFGPGTRLTVL.

J is TRBJ2-1 and V is TRBV6-5; TRBD2 agrees at 15 bases. Germline values: CDR1 MNHEY, CDR2 SVGAGI. V lost 10 bases and J lost 10; bases outside the gene matches: 11. This CDR3 has 15 amino acids. CDR3 bases: TGTGCCACCAGGATTTCTGGACTAGCGGGGGGGGAGCAGTTCTTC. Translating it yields CATRISGLAGGEQFF.

This chain joins TRBV19 and TRBJ1-1; perhaps TRBD1 as D (6 bases). Germline-derived CDR1 and CDR2 are LNHDA and SQIVND (reference sequence). V was shortened by 8 bases and J by 6 bases, with 28 bases between the two germline ends. There are 17 residues in the CDR3. The CDR3 protein is CASAKGPGEGRSSEAFF. The CDR3 DNA reads as TGTGCCAGTGCTAAAGGGCCAGGGGAGGGAAGAAGCTCTGAAGCTTTCTTT.